This T cell receptor beta chain originates from a study of cytomegalovirus exposure and HLA in healthy donors. The CDR3 runs to 14 residues. Germline-derived CDR1 and CDR2 are MRHNA and SNTAGT. V was shortened by 0 bases and J by 4 bases, with 6 bases between the two germline ends. PCR was performed using 60 Vbeta and 13 Jbeta primers. Generated by immunoSEQ multiplex PCR, the TCRdb table keeps only in-frame clones and is missing some. The sample has around 120,000 clones; about 75% are singletons. The chain combines TRBV6-4 with TRBJ2-2; possibly TRBD2 for D (5 bases). The origin of this receptor is a man between 60 and 75 years old in good health and CMV-seropositive. What was sequenced was PBMCs. For the CDR3, the DNA is TGTGCCAGCAGTGACTCCGGGGTCACCGGGGAGCTGTTTTTT. It codes for CASSDSGVTGELFF.